This TCR beta chain emerged from a study of cytomegalovirus exposure and HLA in healthy donors. General study points: Fewer N-insertions (relative to the roughly 630-donor mean) were reportedly seen in an Asian-associated ancestry cluster in a later analysis. Confirmation was obtained in vitro that a few CMV-associated chains are specific for CMV antigens. TCR association rates varied by HLA locus in a later analysis, with DRB1 highest and HLA-C lowest. Judged likely to be a sequencing artifact was a cluster of highly shared sequence variants.

Use of 60 Vbeta and 13 Jbeta primers characterized the PCR. Profiling relied on immunoSEQ multiplex PCR, and the TCRdb table lists in-frame clones only, not all of them. This sample yields about 62,000 clones, of which about four fifths are seen a single time; about 3.2% belongs to the top ten. The germline V gene encodes CDR1 MNHEY and CDR2 SVGAGI. The CDR3 contains 14 residues. The trim removed 5 bases at V and 6 bases at J, leaving 6 bases unmatched. This clone showed up just a few times. Its matching antigen is unknown. Sequenced material: PBMCs. This chain links TRBV6-5 with TRBJ1-1, with 10 bases matching TRBD1. The sequence was collected from a woman aged 25-40 years in good health and CMV-seronegative. CDR3 sequence: CASSGQGGDAEAFF. For the CDR3, the DNA is TGTGCCAGCAGTGGACAGGGGGGTGACGCTGAAGCTTTCTTT.